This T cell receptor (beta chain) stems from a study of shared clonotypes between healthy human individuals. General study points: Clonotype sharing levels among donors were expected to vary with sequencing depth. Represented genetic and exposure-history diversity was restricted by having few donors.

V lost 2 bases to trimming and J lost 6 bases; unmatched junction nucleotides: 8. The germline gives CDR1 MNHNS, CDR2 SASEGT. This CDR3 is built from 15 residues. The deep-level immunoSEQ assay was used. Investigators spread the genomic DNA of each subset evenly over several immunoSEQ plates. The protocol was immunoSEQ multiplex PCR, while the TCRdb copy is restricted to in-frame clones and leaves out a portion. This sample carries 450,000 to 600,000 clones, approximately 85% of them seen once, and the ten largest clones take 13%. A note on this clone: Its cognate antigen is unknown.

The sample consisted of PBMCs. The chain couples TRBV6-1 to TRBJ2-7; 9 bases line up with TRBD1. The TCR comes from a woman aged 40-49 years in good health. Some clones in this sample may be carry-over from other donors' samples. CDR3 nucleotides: TGTGCCAGCAGTGAAAGGTGGGACAGGGCAGGCGAGCAGTACTTC. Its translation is CASSERWDRAGEQYF.